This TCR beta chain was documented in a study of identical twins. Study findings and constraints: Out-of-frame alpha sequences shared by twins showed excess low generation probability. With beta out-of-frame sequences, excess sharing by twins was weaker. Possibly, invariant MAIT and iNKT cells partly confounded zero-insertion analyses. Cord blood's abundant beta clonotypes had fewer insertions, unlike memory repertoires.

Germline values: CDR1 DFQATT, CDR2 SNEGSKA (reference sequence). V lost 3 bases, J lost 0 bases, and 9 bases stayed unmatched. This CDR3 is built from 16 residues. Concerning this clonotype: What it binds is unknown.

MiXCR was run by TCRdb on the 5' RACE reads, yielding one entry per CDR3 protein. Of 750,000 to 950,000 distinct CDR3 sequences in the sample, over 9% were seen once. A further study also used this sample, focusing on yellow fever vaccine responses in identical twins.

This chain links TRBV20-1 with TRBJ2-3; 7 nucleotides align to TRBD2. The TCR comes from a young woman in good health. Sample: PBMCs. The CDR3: CSASPEAGFSTDTQYF. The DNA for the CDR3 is TGCAGTGCTAGCCCTGAAGCGGGGTTTAGCACAGATACGCAGTATTTT.